These T cell receptor beta chains were read from a single sample in a study of shared clonotypes between healthy human individuals. The repertoire was sequenced with immunoSEQ multiplex PCR; TCRdb's copy has only in-frame clones and lacks some. In the table there are millions of clones, approximately 92% of which are singletons. Sequenced material: naive CD4+ T cells sorted from blood. These receptors all stem from a man aged 18-30 years in good health. CDR3s include the opening cysteine and the closing phenylalanine or tryptophan. Fields, in order: V gene, D gene, J gene, clone size, CDR3 DNA, CDR3 protein. The D gene is left open where the match is weak. Not every row has a clone size; where given, it reads once, few, many or a size class.

v_call: TRBV7-2
d_call: TRBD2
j_call: TRBJ2-3
clone_size: -
cdr3_nt: TGTGCCAGCAGCTCCAAGACTAGCGGGGATCAGCGCGGGGCGCAGTATTTT
cdr3_aa: CASSSKTSGDQRGAQYF

v_call: TRBV7-3
d_call: TRBD1
j_call: TRBJ1-5
clone_size: -
cdr3_nt: TGTGCCAGGGTTTGGGGTGGACAGGGGGAATATAGCAATCAGCCCCAGCATTTT
cdr3_aa: CARVWGGQGEYSNQPQHF

v_call: TRBV28
d_call: -
j_call: TRBJ1-5
clone_size: -
cdr3_nt: TGTGCCAGCAGTTTAATCGGCCACAATCAGCCCCAGCATTTT
cdr3_aa: CASSLIGHNQPQHF

v_call: TRBV6-1
d_call: TRBD1
j_call: TRBJ1-1
clone_size: -
cdr3_nt: TGTGCCAGCAGTGAATTAAACAGGGGGGTCACTGAAGCTTTCTTT
cdr3_aa: CASSELNRGVTEAFF

v_call: TRBV19
d_call: -
j_call: TRBJ1-2
clone_size: -
cdr3_nt: TGTGCCAGTAGTACTTCTACCAGGGAGGGGTATGGCTACACCTTC
cdr3_aa: CASSTSTREGYGYTF

v_call: TRBV7-9
d_call: -
j_call: TRBJ2-7
clone_size: -
cdr3_nt: TGTGCCAGCAGCTTGGGGGACCCCTACGAGCAGTACTTC
cdr3_aa: CASSLGDPYEQYF

v_call: TRBV12-5
d_call: TRBD1
j_call: TRBJ2-7
clone_size: -
cdr3_nt: TGTGCTAGTGGTTTGCAACCGGGACAGGGGGCTTACGAGCAGTACTTC
cdr3_aa: CASGLQPGQGAYEQYF

v_call: TRBV6-5
d_call: -
j_call: TRBJ1-2
clone_size: -
cdr3_nt: TGTGCCAGCAGTGGGAGTAACTATGGCTACACCTTC
cdr3_aa: CASSGSNYGYTF

v_call: TRBV2
d_call: TRBD1
j_call: TRBJ2-2
clone_size: -
cdr3_nt: TGTGCCAGCAGTATGGACAGGGTGGGCACCGGGGAGCTGTTTTTT
cdr3_aa: CASSMDRVGTGELFF

v_call: TRBV5-8
d_call: TRBD1
j_call: TRBJ2-3
clone_size: -
cdr3_nt: TGTGCCAGCAGCCAGGGGGCCGGGATCAAGCTAGATACGCAGTATTTT
cdr3_aa: CASSQGAGIKLDTQYF

v_call: TRBV5-1
d_call: -
j_call: TRBJ1-3
clone_size: -
cdr3_nt: TGCGCCAGCAGCTTGGAGCCCAGCTCTGGAAACACCATATATTTT
cdr3_aa: CASSLEPSSGNTIYF

v_call: TRBV5-6
d_call: TRBD1
j_call: TRBJ2-7
clone_size: -
cdr3_nt: TGTGCCAGCAGGGCAGGGGGCGGTAGCTACGAGCAGTACTTC
cdr3_aa: CASRAGGGSYEQYF

v_call: TRBV29-1
d_call: -
j_call: TRBJ2-1
clone_size: -
cdr3_nt: TGCAGCGTTGTGCAGAACAGGAATGAGCAGTTCTTC
cdr3_aa: CSVVQNRNEQFF

v_call: TRBV28
d_call: -
j_call: TRBJ1-5
clone_size: -
cdr3_nt: TGTGCCAGCAGTTTATTGGGTAACCAGCCCCAGCATTTT
cdr3_aa: CASSLLGNQPQHF

v_call: TRBV4-1
d_call: -
j_call: TRBJ2-7
clone_size: -
cdr3_nt: TGCGCCAGCAGCCAAAAAGGAGGGGGCGACGAGCAGTACTTC
cdr3_aa: CASSQKGGGDEQYF

v_call: TRBV6-5
d_call: TRBD2
j_call: TRBJ2-7
clone_size: -
cdr3_nt: TGTGCCAGCAGCTATGGGACTAGCCTCTCCTACGAGCAGTACTTC
cdr3_aa: CASSYGTSLSYEQYF

v_call: TRBV10-3
d_call: -
j_call: TRBJ1-1
clone_size: once
cdr3_nt: TGTGCCATCAGTGAGTCCGAAGCGGTCACTGAAGCTTTCTTT
cdr3_aa: CAISESEAVTEAFF

v_call: TRBV2
d_call: -
j_call: TRBJ2-3
clone_size: once
cdr3_nt: TGTGCCAGTAACCGACAGGCAGATACGCAGTATTTT
cdr3_aa: CASNRQADTQYF

v_call: TRBV11-2
d_call: -
j_call: TRBJ2-1
clone_size: -
cdr3_nt: TGTGCCAGCACCCGAGGGGATTCCTACAATGAGCAGTTCTTC
cdr3_aa: CASTRGDSYNEQFF

v_call: TRBV7-2
d_call: TRBD1
j_call: TRBJ2-7
clone_size: once
cdr3_nt: TGTGCCAGCAGCTACCAGGGGGCGTCCGAGCAGTACTTC
cdr3_aa: CASSYQGASEQYF

v_call: TRBV4-1
d_call: TRBD1
j_call: TRBJ1-1
clone_size: once
cdr3_nt: TGCGCCAGCAGCCAAGAGGGACAGCCTAACACTGAAGCTTTCTTT
cdr3_aa: CASSQEGQPNTEAFF

v_call: TRBV7-2
d_call: -
j_call: TRBJ2-7
clone_size: -
cdr3_nt: TGTGCCAGCAGCCGTCAGGGGGGCAACTACGAGCAGTACTTC
cdr3_aa: CASSRQGGNYEQYF

v_call: TRBV30
d_call: TRBD1
j_call: TRBJ2-7
clone_size: -
cdr3_nt: TGTGCCTGGAGTCGAGGGACAGGGGACTACGAGCAGTACTTC
cdr3_aa: CAWSRGTGDYEQYF

v_call: TRBV7-3
d_call: -
j_call: TRBJ1-2
clone_size: -
cdr3_nt: TGTGCCAGCAGCTTAAGGGGGCGGGATGGCTACACCTTC
cdr3_aa: CASSLRGRDGYTF

v_call: TRBV5-6
d_call: -
j_call: TRBJ2-5
clone_size: once
cdr3_nt: TGTGCCAGCAGCTGGGAGAGGGGGACCCAGTACTTC
cdr3_aa: CASSWERGTQYF

v_call: TRBV28
d_call: -
j_call: TRBJ1-6
clone_size: -
cdr3_nt: TGTGCCAGCAGTGCCCCGGGGGCAAACTCCTATAATTCACCCCTCCACTTT
cdr3_aa: CASSAPGANSYNSPLHF

v_call: TRBV30
d_call: -
j_call: TRBJ1-2
clone_size: once
cdr3_nt: TGTGCCTGGAGTGTTAGCGGGCTTGGCTACACCTTC
cdr3_aa: CAWSVSGLGYTF

v_call: TRBV4-1
d_call: -
j_call: TRBJ1-1
clone_size: -
cdr3_nt: TGCGCCAGCAGCCAAGAAGCGAAGGAAGCTTTCTTT
cdr3_aa: CASSQEAKEAFF

v_call: TRBV7-9
d_call: -
j_call: TRBJ2-5
clone_size: -
cdr3_nt: TGTGCCAGCAGCGTGGGGCCCCAGGGGAGACAAGAGACCCAGTACTTC
cdr3_aa: CASSVGPQGRQETQYF

v_call: TRBV30
d_call: -
j_call: TRBJ1-6
clone_size: -
cdr3_nt: TGTGCCTGGCACCGGGGCCGCGGAGTATTGTCACCCCTCCACTTT
cdr3_aa: CAWHRGRGVLSPLHF

v_call: TRBV10-3
d_call: TRBD2
j_call: TRBJ2-3
clone_size: -
cdr3_nt: TGTGCCACCCGAGGGCTAGCGGGAGGGCCGGGCACAGATACGCAGTATTTT
cdr3_aa: CATRGLAGGPGTDTQYF

v_call: TRBV18
d_call: TRBD1
j_call: TRBJ1-1
clone_size: few
cdr3_nt: TGTGCCAGCTCCTACGACAGGGGGCGAGGTGAAGCTTTCTTT
cdr3_aa: CASSYDRGRGEAFF

v_call: TRBV9
d_call: TRBD2
j_call: TRBJ2-2
clone_size: -
cdr3_nt: TGTGCCAGCAGCCCAGATGGCCTAGCGGGGGGAGTAATAGGGGAGCTGTTTTTT
cdr3_aa: CASSPDGLAGGVIGELFF

v_call: TRBV6-1
d_call: -
j_call: TRBJ1-6
clone_size: -
cdr3_nt: TGTGCCAGCAGGGAGGCCCCCTATAATTCACCCCTCCACTTT
cdr3_aa: CASREAPYNSPLHF

v_call: TRBV5-4
d_call: TRBD2
j_call: TRBJ2-3
clone_size: -
cdr3_nt: TGTGCCAGCAGCTTGGGGGCTAGCGGGGCCTACACAGATACGCAGTATTTT
cdr3_aa: CASSLGASGAYTDTQYF

v_call: TRBV7-6
d_call: -
j_call: TRBJ1-3
clone_size: few
cdr3_nt: TGTGCCAGCAGCTTAGGGGGCAGGGGCTCTGGAAACACCATATATTTT
cdr3_aa: CASSLGGRGSGNTIYF

v_call: TRBV19
d_call: TRBD1
j_call: TRBJ1-2
clone_size: -
cdr3_nt: TGTGCCAGTACCGAACAGGGGGGCTATGGCTACACCTTC
cdr3_aa: CASTEQGGYGYTF

v_call: TRBV5-1
d_call: TRBD2
j_call: TRBJ2-3
clone_size: once
cdr3_nt: TGCGCCAGCAGCCCGAACGGGGGGTGGACAGATACGCAGTATTTT
cdr3_aa: CASSPNGGWTDTQYF

v_call: TRBV5-1
d_call: -
j_call: TRBJ2-7
clone_size: -
cdr3_nt: TGCGCCAGCAGCCTAGGGACCGGGGGCGAGCAGTACTTC
cdr3_aa: CASSLGTGGEQYF

v_call: TRBV7-2
d_call: TRBD2
j_call: TRBJ2-5
clone_size: -
cdr3_nt: TGTGCCAGCAGCTTGGGCGGGAGGGCAGAGGAGACCCAGTACTTC
cdr3_aa: CASSLGGRAEETQYF

v_call: TRBV5-1
d_call: -
j_call: TRBJ2-7
clone_size: -
cdr3_nt: TGCGCCAGCAGCTTGGGACAGGGAGGGTACGAGCAGTACTTC
cdr3_aa: CASSLGQGGYEQYF

v_call: TRBV19
d_call: TRBD1
j_call: TRBJ2-5
clone_size: -
cdr3_nt: TGTGCCAGTAGTTCACGGACAGGGGGTGAGACCCAGTACTTC
cdr3_aa: CASSSRTGGETQYF

v_call: TRBV11-2
d_call: -
j_call: TRBJ2-7
clone_size: -
cdr3_nt: TGTGCCAGCAGTCTCAACCTTATGTTCTACGAGCAGTACTTC
cdr3_aa: CASSLNLMFYEQYF

v_call: TRBV7-9
d_call: -
j_call: TRBJ1-1
clone_size: few
cdr3_nt: TGTGCCAGCAGCCGAGACTACACTGAAGCTTTCTTT
cdr3_aa: CASSRDYTEAFF

v_call: TRBV27
d_call: -
j_call: TRBJ2-5
clone_size: -
cdr3_nt: TGTGCCAGCAGTTCGTACGGGAGCCAAGAGACCCAGTACTTC
cdr3_aa: CASSSYGSQETQYF

v_call: TRBV5-6
d_call: -
j_call: TRBJ2-5
clone_size: once
cdr3_nt: TGTGCCAGCAGCTTGGGGGTGAAGGGAGGAGAGACCCAGTACTTC
cdr3_aa: CASSLGVKGGETQYF

v_call: TRBV11-2
d_call: -
j_call: TRBJ2-2
clone_size: -
cdr3_nt: TGTGCCAGCAGCTTGGGGTCAGGCACCGGGGAGCTGTTTTTT
cdr3_aa: CASSLGSGTGELFF

v_call: TRBV5-1
d_call: -
j_call: TRBJ2-7
clone_size: -
cdr3_nt: TGCGCCAGCAGCTTGGGGCAGGGTTACTACGAGCAGTACTTC
cdr3_aa: CASSLGQGYYEQYF

v_call: TRBV11-2
d_call: -
j_call: TRBJ2-7
clone_size: -
cdr3_nt: TGTGCCAGCAGCTTACTAGGGGAAGGACTACGCGAGCAGTACTTC
cdr3_aa: CASSLLGEGLREQYF

v_call: TRBV21-1
d_call: -
j_call: TRBJ2-3
clone_size: once
cdr3_nt: TGTGCCAGCAGCATTCTTATCGGGTGGACAGATACGCAGTATTTT
cdr3_aa: CASSILIGWTDTQYF

v_call: TRBV28
d_call: -
j_call: TRBJ1-1
clone_size: once
cdr3_nt: TGTGCCAGCAGTTTTCTTCAGGGGAGAGCTTTCTTT
cdr3_aa: CASSFLQGRAFF

v_call: TRBV19
d_call: -
j_call: TRBJ1-1
clone_size: few
cdr3_nt: TGTGCCAGTAGCGTCGTACCCAACACTGAAGCTTTCTTT
cdr3_aa: CASSVVPNTEAFF

v_call: TRBV5-6
d_call: TRBD2
j_call: TRBJ2-5
clone_size: once
cdr3_nt: TGTGCCAGCAGCCAAAAACTAGCGGGGACCCAGTACTTC
cdr3_aa: CASSQKLAGTQYF

v_call: TRBV25-1
d_call: -
j_call: TRBJ2-1
clone_size: -
cdr3_nt: TGTGCCAGCAGTGCGAACCCAGGGACTAATGAGCAGTTCTTC
cdr3_aa: CASSANPGTNEQFF

v_call: TRBV7-9
d_call: -
j_call: TRBJ1-2
clone_size: once
cdr3_nt: TGTGCCAGCAGCTTGATCGGACAGACTAATGGCTACACCTTC
cdr3_aa: CASSLIGQTNGYTF